A selection of T cell receptor beta chains follows, all from one sample in a study of cytomegalovirus exposure and HLA in healthy donors. Some clones are missing from TCRdb's copy, which holds only in-frame ones; the method was immunoSEQ multiplex PCR. The repertoire has about 120,000 clones, over 8.5% of them found once; the top ten carry approximately 6.4%. Sequencing input: PBMCs. The receptors here all came from a middle-aged woman in good health and CMV-seropositive. The CDR3 runs from the conserved cysteine through the conserved F or W. Each record gives: CDR3 length, V gene, J gene, clone size, CDR3 protein. Rows may omit the clone size; those that give it use once, few, many or a size class.

14	TRBV6-6	TRBJ2-1	NA	CASSPTSVMNEQFF
17	TRBV6-1	TRBJ1-2	NA	CASSDLLSGQGLYGYTF
16	TRBV27	TRBJ1-4	NA	CASSLGVGTGVEKLFF
15	TRBV18	TRBJ2-5	NA	CASSLTDRVPGTQYF
20	TRBV7-6	NA	NA	CASSLNPQLAGGTSSYEQYF
16	TRBV7-9	TRBJ1-6	NA	CASRAVGSSYNSPLHF
14	TRBV4-2	TRBJ2-5	NA	CASSQFEAQETQYF
14	TRBV6-1	TRBJ1-1	NA	CASSDRTENTEAFF
14	TRBV9	TRBJ1-1	NA	CASSGTGGNTEAFF
19	TRBV5-4	TRBJ2-7	few	CASSLDGRVGGGIPYEQYF
12	TRBV29-1	TRBJ1-1	few	CSGGQGNTEAFF
17	TRBV30	TRBJ1-2	NA	CAWSGEGTPYSNYGYTF
14	TRBV30	TRBJ2-1	NA	CACNLAGVVNEQFF
12	TRBV11-2	TRBJ2-7	few	CASSFGTAEQYF
12	TRBV30	TRBJ2-1	NA	CASGTGRNEQFF
15	TRBV30	TRBJ1-1	few	CAWSVTATGNTEAFF
15	TRBV11-2	TRBJ2-5	few	CASSLDLGGAETQYF
14	TRBV6-5	TRBJ2-7	few	CASWPHREPREQYF
15	TRBV7-2	TRBJ1-2	once	CASTAGGTKGYGYTF
16	TRBV6-4	TRBJ1-4	NA	CASRFRGDSTNEKLFF
14	TRBV5-1	TRBJ2-7	NA	CASSWGLAFYEQYF
16	TRBV10-3	TRBJ2-1	few	CAISESEFGGSANGFF
13	TRBV6-4	TRBJ2-1	few	CASSSGSYNEQFF
13	TRBV28	TRBJ1-1	few	CVTTFLRNTEAFF
13	TRBV7-9	TRBJ2-7	few	CASSSQGAHEQYF
15	TRBV5-4	TRBJ1-2	NA	CASSVGTTGSYGYTF
15	TRBV5-1	TRBJ2-7	few	CASSLGGQGAREQYF
16	TRBV6-4	TRBJ2-2	few	CASSDSGDYSTGELFF
14	TRBV5-1	TRBJ1-2	few	CASSFQQDDYGYTF
17	TRBV28	TRBJ2-1	NA	CASSLTRPTSGGYEQFF
14	TRBV19	TRBJ1-1	NA	CASSITGRGTEAFF
16	TRBV6-1	TRBJ2-7	few	CASSEASGQGVNEQYF
14	TRBV2	TRBJ1-5	NA	CASSLGQLNQPQHF
15	TRBV19	TRBJ1-1	few	CASSIQGGKNTEAFF
15	TRBV7-9	TRBJ1-4	few	CASSLAGQRDEKLFF
15	TRBV19	TRBJ2-2	few	CASMQAGGHTGELFF
14	TRBV6-5	TRBJ2-7	few	CASSYTGQSSEQYF
16	TRBV19	TRBJ2-7	NA	CASSILPSGGPYEQYF
11	TRBV20-1	TRBJ2-7	NA	CSARAGFEQYF
15	TRBV19	TRBJ2-5	few	CASSKLAGNQETQYF
17	TRBV15	TRBJ1-5	NA	CATRVPGQGRGNQPQHF
16	TRBV4-2	TRBJ1-1	few	CASSQVRTGKGAEAFF
14	TRBV27	TRBJ2-7	NA	CASKGTSLVHEQYF
16	TRBV7-6	TRBJ2-2	NA	CASSQPPGTDSGELFF
14	TRBV7-3	TRBJ1-1	NA	CASSFEGEGTEAFF
15	TRBV7-8	TRBJ1-5	few	CASSSARSLAWPQHF
16	TRBV4-1	TRBJ2-3	NA	CASSQDRGGGKDTQYF
17	TRBV5-4	TRBJ2-1	few	CASSLERQGAIFNEQFF
15	TRBV6-5	TRBJ1-5	few	CASSYSAGGGQPQHF
16	TRBV7-8	TRBJ2-2	NA	CASSLYGLAGTGELFF